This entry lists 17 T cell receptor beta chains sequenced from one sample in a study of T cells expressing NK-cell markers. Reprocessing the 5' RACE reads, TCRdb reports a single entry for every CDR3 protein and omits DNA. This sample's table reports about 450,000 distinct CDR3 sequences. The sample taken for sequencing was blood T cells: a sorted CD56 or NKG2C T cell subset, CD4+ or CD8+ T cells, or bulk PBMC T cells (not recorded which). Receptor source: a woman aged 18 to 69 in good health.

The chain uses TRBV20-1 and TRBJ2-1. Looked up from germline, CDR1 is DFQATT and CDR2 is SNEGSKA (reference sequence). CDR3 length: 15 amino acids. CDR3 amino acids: CSARDSVTTYNEQFF.

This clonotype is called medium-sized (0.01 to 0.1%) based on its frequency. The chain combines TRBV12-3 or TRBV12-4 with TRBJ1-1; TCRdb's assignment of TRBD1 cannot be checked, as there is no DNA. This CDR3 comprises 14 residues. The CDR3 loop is CASSLEGGRTEAFF.

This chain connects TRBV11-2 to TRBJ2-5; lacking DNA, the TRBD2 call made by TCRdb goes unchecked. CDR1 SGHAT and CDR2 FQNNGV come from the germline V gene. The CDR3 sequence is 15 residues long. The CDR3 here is CASSLGGLFTETQYF. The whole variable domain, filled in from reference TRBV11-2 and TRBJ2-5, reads EAGVAQSPRYKIIEKRQSVAFWCNPISGHATLYWYQQILGQGPKLLIQFQNNGVVDDSQLPKDRFSAERLKGVDSTLKIQPAKLEDSAVYLCASSLGGLFTETQYFGPGTRLLVL.

Here the CDR3 reads CASSPPRVDGELFF. The rearrangement links TRBV7-8 to TRBJ2-2; no DNA is available, so the TRBD1 call from TCRdb remains unchecked. Germline CDR1 reads SGHVS; CDR2 reads FQNEAQ. There are 14 residues in the CDR3.

Here the CDR3 reads CASRLRKLAGRKGNEQFF. V and J are TRBV28 and TRBJ2-1; TCRdb proposes TRBD2, but this gene call is untestable without DNA. Germline CDR1 reads MDHEN; CDR2 reads SYDVKM. This CDR3 comprises 18 residues.

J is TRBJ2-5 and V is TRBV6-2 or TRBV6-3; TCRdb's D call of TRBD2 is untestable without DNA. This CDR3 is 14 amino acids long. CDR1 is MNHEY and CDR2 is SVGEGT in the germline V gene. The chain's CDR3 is CASRPTTSRETQYF.

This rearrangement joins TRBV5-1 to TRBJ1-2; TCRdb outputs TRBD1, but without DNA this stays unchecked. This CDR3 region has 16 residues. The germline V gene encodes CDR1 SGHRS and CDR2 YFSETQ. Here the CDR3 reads CASSPRGGLANYGYTF.

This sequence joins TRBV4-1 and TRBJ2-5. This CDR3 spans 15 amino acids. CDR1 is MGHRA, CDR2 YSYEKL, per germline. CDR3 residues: CASSNLLTGSGTQYF.

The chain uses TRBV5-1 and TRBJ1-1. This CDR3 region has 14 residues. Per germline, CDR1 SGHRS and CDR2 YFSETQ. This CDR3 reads CASSLGEAFTEAFF. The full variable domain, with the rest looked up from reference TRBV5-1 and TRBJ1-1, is KAGVTQTPRYLIKTRGQQVTLSCSPISGHRSVSWYQQTPGQGLQFLFEYFSETQRNKGNFPGRFSGRQFSNSRSEMNVSTLELGDSALYLCASSLGEAFTEAFFGQGTRLTVV.

The chain's CDR3 is CSVGRGNGYTF. J is TRBJ1-2 and V is TRBV29-1; TCRdb names TRBD1, which stays unverified in the absence of DNA. This CDR3 contains 11 residues. CDR1 SQVTM and CDR2 ANQGSEA come from the germline V gene.

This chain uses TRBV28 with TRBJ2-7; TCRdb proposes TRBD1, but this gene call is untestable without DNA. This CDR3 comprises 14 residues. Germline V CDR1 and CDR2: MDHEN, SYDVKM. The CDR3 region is CASRPTGPSYEQYF.

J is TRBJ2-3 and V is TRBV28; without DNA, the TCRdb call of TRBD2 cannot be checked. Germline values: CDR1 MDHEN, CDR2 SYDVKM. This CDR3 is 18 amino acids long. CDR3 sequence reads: CASSLSGTSGTGTDTQYF.

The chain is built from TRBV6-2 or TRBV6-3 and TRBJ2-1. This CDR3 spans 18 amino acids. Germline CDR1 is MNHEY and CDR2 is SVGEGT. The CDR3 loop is CAPRITSGFPWSYNEQFF.

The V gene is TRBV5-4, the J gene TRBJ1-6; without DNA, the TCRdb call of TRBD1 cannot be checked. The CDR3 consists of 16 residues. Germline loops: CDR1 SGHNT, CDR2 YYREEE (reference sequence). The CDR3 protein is CASSLLSSFSDSPLHF.

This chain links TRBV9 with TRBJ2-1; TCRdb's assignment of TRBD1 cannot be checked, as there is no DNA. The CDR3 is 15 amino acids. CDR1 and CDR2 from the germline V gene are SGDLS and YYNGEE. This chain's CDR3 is CASSVAETGYNEQFF.

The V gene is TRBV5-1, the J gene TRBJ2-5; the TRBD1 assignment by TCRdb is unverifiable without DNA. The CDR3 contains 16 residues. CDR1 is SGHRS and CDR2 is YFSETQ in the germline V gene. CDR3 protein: CATPARGRLPQETQYF.

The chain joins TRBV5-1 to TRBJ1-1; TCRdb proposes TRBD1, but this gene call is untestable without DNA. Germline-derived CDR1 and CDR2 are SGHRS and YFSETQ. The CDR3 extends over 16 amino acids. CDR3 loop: CASSSRPTGEGTEAFF.